This T cell receptor beta chain was recovered during a study of cytomegalovirus exposure and HLA in healthy donors. Points from the study as a whole: Through in vitro validation, a few CMV-associated chains were shown to be specific for CMV antigens.

In this sample, this clone turned up once. What it recognizes is unknown. The method was immunoSEQ multiplex PCR; TCRdb's version includes in-frame clones alone and lacks a portion of them. The profile covers about 190,000 clones, with 86% appearing a single time and over 1.3% taken by the ten largest. Trimming removed 2 bases from V and 9 bases from J; junction bases left unmatched: 13. There are 16 residues in the CDR3. Germline V gene sequence: CDR1 GTSNPN, CDR2 SVGIG (reference sequence). Donors came from a validation cohort of 95 to 150 subjects, distinct from the first 666-subject cohort. This TCR derives from a woman under 30 in good health and CMV-seronegative. V and J are TRBV30 and TRBJ1-6; 7 bases map to TRBD1. Source material: PBMCs. The CDR3 region has the DNA TGTGCCTGGAGTTCTCAGACCTCAGGGGGACCTTCACCCCTCCACTTT. Translated, it gives CAWSSQTSGGPSPLHF.